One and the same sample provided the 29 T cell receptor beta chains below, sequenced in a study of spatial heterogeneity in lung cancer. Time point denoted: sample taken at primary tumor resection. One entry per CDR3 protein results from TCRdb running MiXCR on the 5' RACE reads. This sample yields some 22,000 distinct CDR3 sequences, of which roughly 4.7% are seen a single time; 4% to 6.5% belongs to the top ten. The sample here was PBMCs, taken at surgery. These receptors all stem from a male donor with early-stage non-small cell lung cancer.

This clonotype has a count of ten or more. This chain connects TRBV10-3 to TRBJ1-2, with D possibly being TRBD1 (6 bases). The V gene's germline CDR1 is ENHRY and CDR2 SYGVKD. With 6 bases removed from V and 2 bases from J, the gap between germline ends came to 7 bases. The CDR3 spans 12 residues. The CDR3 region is CAIRDRNYGYTF. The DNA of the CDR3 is TGTGCCATCAGAGACAGGAACTATGGCTACACCTTC.

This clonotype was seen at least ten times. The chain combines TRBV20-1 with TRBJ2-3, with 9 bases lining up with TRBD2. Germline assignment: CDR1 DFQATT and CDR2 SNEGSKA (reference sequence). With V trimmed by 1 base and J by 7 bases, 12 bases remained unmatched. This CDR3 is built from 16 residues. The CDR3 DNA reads TGCAGTGCTAGAGCCGTTGGCGGGGGGGCCGTAAATACGCAGTATTTT. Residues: CSARAVGGGAVNTQYF.

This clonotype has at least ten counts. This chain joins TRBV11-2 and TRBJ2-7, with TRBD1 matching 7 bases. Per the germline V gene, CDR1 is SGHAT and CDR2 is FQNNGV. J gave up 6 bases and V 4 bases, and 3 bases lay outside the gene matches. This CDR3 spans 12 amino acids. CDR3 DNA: TGTGCCAGCAGCTCGGGACAGTTCGAGCAGTACTTC. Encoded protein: CASSSGQFEQYF.

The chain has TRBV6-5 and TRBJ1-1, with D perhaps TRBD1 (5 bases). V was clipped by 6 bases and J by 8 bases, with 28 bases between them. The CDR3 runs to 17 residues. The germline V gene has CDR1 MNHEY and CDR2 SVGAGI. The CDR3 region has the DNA TGTGCCAGCAGGGAGGCCGACAGAGCGGGACCTCAAACGGAAGCTTTCTTT. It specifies CASREADRAGPQTEAFF.

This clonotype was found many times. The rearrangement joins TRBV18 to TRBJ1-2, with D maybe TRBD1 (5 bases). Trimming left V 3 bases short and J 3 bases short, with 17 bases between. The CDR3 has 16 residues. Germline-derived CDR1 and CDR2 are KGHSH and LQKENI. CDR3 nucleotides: TGTGCCAGCTCACCTGACATGGGGCAGGCCTACTATGGCTACACCTTC. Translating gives CASSPDMGQAYYGYTF.

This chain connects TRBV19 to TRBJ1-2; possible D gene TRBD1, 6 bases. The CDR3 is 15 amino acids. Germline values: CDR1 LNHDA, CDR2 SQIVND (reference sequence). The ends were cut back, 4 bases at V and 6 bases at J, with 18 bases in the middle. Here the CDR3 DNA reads TGTGCCAGTAGTACTCTACAGGGTATCAAGGATGGCTACACCTTC. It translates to CASSTLQGIKDGYTF.

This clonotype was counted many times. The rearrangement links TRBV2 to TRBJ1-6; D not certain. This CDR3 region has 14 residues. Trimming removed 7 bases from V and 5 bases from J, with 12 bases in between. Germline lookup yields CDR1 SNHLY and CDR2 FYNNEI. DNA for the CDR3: TGTGCCAGCAATCCTCTTGGTGATAATTCACCCCTCCACTTT. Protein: CASNPLGDNSPLHF.

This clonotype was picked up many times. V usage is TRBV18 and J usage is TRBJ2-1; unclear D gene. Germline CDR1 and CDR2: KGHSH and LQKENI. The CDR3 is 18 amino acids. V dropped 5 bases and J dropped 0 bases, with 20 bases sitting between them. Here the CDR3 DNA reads TGTGCCAGCTCATCCCACGCTCCCGGCCGCAGCTCCTACAATGAGCAGTTCTTC. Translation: CASSSHAPGRSSYNEQFF.

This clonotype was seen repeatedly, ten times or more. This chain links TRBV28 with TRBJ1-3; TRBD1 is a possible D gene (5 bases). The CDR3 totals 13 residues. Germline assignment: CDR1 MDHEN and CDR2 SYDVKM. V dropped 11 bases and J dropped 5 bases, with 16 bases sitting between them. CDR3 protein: CAGARTCRNTIYF. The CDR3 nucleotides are TGTGCCGGCGCCCGGACATGCAGAAACACCATATATTTT.

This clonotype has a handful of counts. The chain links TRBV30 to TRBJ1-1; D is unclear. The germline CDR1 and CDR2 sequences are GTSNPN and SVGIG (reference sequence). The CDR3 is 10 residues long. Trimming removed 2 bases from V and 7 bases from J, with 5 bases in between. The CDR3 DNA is TGTGCCTGGAGTCGGGATGAAGCTTTCTTT. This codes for CAWSRDEAFF.

As DNA, the CDR3 is TGTGCCAGCAGCTTTAGTACGGTCTCTAATGAGCAGTTCTTC. It translates to CASSFSTVSNEQFF. The chain has TRBV7-8 and TRBJ2-1; D ambiguous. V lost 3 bases to trimming and J lost 7 bases, with 13 bases between them. Germline CDR1 and CDR2: SGHVS and FQNEAQ. The CDR3 spans 14 residues.

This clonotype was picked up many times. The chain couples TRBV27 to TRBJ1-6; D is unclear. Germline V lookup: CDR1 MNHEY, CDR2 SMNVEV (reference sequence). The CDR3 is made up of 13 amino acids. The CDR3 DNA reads TGTGCTTCAACGGGAGGGAGGAATTCACCCCTCCACTTT. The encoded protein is CASTGGRNSPLHF.

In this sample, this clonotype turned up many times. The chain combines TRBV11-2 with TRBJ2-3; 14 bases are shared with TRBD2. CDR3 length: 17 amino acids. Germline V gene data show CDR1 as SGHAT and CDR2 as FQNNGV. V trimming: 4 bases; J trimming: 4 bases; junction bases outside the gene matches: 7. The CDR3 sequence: CASSSGTSGSFADTQYF. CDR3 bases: TGTGCCAGCAGCTCCGGGACTAGCGGGAGTTTCGCAGATACGCAGTATTTT.

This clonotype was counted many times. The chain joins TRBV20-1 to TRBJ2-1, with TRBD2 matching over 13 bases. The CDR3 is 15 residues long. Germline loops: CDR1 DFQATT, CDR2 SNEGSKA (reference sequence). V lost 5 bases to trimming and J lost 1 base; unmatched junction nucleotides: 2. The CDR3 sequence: CSARTSGSSYNEQFF. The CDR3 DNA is TGCAGTGCTCGGACTAGCGGGAGTTCCTACAATGAGCAGTTCTTC.

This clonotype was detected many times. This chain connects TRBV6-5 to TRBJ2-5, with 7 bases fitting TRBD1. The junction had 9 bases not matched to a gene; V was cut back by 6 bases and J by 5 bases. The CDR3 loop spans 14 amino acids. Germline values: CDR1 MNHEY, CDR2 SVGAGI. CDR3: CASSRTGPGETQYF. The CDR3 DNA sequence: TGTGCCAGCAGCCGGACAGGACCGGGGGAGACCCAGTACTTC.

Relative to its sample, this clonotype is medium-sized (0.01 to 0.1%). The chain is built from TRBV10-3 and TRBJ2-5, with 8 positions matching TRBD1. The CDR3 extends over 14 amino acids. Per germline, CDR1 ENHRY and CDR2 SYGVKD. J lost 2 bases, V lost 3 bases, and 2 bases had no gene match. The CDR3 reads CAISDQGAQETQYF. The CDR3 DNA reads TGTGCCATCAGTGATCAGGGGGCGCAAGAGACCCAGTACTTC.

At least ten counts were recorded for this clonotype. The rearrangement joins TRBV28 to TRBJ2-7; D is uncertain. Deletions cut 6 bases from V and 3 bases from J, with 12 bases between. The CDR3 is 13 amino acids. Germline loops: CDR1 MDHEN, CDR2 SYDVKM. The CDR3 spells CASRDPRNYEQYF. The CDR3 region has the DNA TGTGCCAGCAGGGACCCTCGGAACTACGAGCAGTACTTC.

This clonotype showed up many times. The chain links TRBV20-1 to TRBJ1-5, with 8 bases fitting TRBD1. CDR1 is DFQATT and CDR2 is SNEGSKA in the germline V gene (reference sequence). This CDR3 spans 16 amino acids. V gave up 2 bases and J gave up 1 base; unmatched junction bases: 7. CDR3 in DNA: TGCAGTGCTAGACGGACAGGGCAGTTAAGCAATCAGCCCCAGCATTTT. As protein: CSARRTGQLSNQPQHF.

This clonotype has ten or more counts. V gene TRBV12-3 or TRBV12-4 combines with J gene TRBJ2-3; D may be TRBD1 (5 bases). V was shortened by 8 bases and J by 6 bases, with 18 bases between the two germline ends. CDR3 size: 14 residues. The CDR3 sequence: CASERLGALDTQYF. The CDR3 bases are TGTGCCAGCGAACGCCTAGGGGCCTTGGATACGCAGTATTTT.

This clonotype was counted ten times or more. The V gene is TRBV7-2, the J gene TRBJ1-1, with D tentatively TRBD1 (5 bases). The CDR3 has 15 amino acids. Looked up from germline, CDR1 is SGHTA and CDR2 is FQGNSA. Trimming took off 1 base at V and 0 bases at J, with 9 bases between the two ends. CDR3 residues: CASSLDGGVNTEAFF. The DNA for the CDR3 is TGTGCCAGCAGCTTAGACGGGGGTGTGAACACTGAAGCTTTCTTT.

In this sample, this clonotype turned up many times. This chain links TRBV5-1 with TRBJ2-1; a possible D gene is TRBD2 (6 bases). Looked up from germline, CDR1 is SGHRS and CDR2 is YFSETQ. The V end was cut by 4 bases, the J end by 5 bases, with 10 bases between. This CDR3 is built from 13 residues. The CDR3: CASSPDYNNEQFF. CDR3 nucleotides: TGCGCCAGCAGCCCGGACTACAACAATGAGCAGTTCTTC.

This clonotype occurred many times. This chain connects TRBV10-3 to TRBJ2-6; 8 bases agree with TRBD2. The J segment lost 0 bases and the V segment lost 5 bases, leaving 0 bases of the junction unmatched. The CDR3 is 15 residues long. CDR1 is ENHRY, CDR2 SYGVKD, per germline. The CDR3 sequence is CAISSGGSGANVLTF. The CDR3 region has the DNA TGTGCCATCAGTAGCGGGGGCTCTGGGGCCAACGTCCTGACTTTC.

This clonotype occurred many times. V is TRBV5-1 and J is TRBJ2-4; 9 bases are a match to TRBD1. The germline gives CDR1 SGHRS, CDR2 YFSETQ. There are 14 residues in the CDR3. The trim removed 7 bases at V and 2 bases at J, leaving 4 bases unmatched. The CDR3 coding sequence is TGCGCCAGCGGGACAGGGATCTCCAAAAACATTCAGTACTTC. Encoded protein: CASGTGISKNIQYF. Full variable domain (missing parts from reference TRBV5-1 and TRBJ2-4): KAGVTQTPRYLIKTRGQQVTLSCSPISGHRSVSWYQQTPGQGLQFLFEYFSETQRNKGNFPGRFSGRQFSNSRSEMNVSTLELGDSALYLCASGTGISKNIQYFGAGTRLSVL.

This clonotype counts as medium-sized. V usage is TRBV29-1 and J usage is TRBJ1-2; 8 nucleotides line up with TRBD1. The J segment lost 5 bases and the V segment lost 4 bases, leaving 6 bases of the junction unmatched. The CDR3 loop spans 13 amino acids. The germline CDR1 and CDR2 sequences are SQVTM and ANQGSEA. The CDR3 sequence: CSVVTGGDYGYTF. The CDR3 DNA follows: TGCAGCGTTGTTACAGGGGGAGATTATGGCTACACCTTC.

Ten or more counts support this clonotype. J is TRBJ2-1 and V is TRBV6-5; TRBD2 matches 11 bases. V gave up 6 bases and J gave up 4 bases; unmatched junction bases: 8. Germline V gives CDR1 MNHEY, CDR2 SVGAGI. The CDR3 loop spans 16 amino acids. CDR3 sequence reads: CASSPSLAGGYNEQFF. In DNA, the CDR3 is TGTGCCAGCAGCCCGAGCCTAGCGGGAGGTTACAATGAGCAGTTCTTC.

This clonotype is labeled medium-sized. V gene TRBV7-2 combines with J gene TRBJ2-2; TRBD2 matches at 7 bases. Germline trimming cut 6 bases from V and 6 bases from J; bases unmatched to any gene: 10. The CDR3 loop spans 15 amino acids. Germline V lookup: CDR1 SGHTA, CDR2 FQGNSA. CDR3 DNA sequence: TGTGCCAGCAGTTTCCGGAGCGGGGCGTCCGGGGAGCTGTTTTTT. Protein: CASSFRSGASGELFF.

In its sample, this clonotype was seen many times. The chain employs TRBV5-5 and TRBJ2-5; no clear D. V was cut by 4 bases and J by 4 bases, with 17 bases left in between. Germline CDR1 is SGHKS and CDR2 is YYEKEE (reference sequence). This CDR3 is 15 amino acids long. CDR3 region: CASSPLVGRLETQYF. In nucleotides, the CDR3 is TGTGCCAGCAGCCCGCTTGTCGGTCGCCTAGAGACCCAGTACTTC.

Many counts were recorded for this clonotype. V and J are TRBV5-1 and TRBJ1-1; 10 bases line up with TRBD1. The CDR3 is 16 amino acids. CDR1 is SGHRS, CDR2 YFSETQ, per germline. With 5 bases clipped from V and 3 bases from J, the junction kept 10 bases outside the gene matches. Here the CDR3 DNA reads TGCGCCAGCAGGACCGGGACAGGGGTCCCCTACACTGAAGCTTTCTTT. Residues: CASRTGTGVPYTEAFF.

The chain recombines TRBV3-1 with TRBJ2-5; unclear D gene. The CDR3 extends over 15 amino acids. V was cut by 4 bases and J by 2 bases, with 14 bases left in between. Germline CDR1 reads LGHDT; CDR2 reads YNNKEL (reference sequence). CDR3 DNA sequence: TGTGCCAGCAGCCCGGTAGATCCCGGACAAGAGACCCAGTACTTC. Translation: CASSPVDPGQETQYF.